The 7 T cell receptor beta chains given below trace back to one sample, sequenced in a study of blood T cell repertoires in COVID-19. Using immunoSEQ multiplex PCR, the repertoire was profiled, and TCRdb retains in-frame clones only, with some absent. The sample holds roughly 78,000 clones; 75% to 90% are singletons and the top ten take 18%. The sample was peripheral blood. The source is a woman at least 80 years old with acute or convalescent COVID-19.

This clone showed up just a few times. The rearrangement joins TRBV2 to TRBJ1-6, with 11 bases that match TRBD1. The CDR3 length is 15 residues. The V gene's germline CDR1 is SNHLY and CDR2 FYNNEI. The trim removed 6 bases at V and 9 bases at J, leaving 7 bases unmatched. CDR3: CASRLGGTGGSPLHF. CDR3 bases: TGTGCCAGCAGACTTGGGGGGACAGGGGGTTCACCCCTCCACTTT.

This rearrangement joins TRBV18 to TRBJ1-4; D call uncertain. Germline V gene sequence: CDR1 KGHSH, CDR2 LQKENI. Trimming removed 0 bases at V and 6 bases at J, with 11 bases between. The length of the CDR3 is 15 residues. The CDR3 sequence is CASSPPNRPDEKLFF. The CDR3 DNA reads TGTGCCAGCTCACCACCGAACCGTCCAGATGAAAAACTGTTTTTT.

The chain employs TRBV9 and TRBJ2-3; 11 bases map to TRBD2. Germline CDR1 is SGDLS and CDR2 is YYNGEE. V dropped 0 bases and J dropped 0; count of bases not matched to a gene: 6. The CDR3 is made up of 18 amino acids. The CDR3 here is CASSVATSGGFSTDTQYF. CDR3 in DNA: TGTGCCAGCAGCGTAGCTACTAGCGGGGGCTTTAGCACAGATACGCAGTATTTT.

This clone came up once. J is TRBJ2-7 and V is TRBV3-1 (or the pseudogene TRBV3-2); D may be TRBD2 (5 bases). The CDR3 runs to 15 residues. CDR1 LGHDT and CDR2 YNNKEL come from the germline V gene (reference sequence). With 1 base removed from V and 0 bases from J, the gap between germline ends came to 10 bases. This CDR3 is CASSQGTGNSYEQYF. The CDR3 coding sequence is TGTGCCAGCAGCCAAGGTACGGGGAACTCCTACGAGCAGTACTTC.

A note on this clone: An end of the junction does not agree with germline; a read error may underlie this. This chain connects TRBV19 to TRBJ1-5, with TRBD1 matching over 7 bases. The germline V gene has CDR1 LNHDA and CDR2 SQIVND (reference sequence). There are 15 residues in the CDR3. The CDR3 here is CASSLDRAGNQPQHF. CDR3 bases: TGTGCCAGTAGTCTAGACAGGGCTGGCAATCAGCCCCAGCATTTT. The variable domain in full, with the rest retrieved from reference TRBV19 and TRBJ1-5, is DGGITQSPKYLFRKEGQNVTLSCEQNLNHDAMYWYRQDPGQGLRLIYYSQIVNDFQKGDIAEGYSVSREKKESFPLTVTSAQKNPTAFYLCASSLDRAGNQPQHFGDGTRLSIL.

The rearrangement links TRBV19 to TRBJ1-1; D gene ambiguous. The CDR3 length is 14 residues. Per the germline V gene, CDR1 is LNHDA and CDR2 is SQIVND (reference sequence). The germline V and J ends were trimmed by 1 base and 2 bases, with 8 bases remaining between them. In nucleotides, the CDR3 is TGTGCCAGTAGTATAGGAGCCTCAAACACTGAAGCTTTCTTT. Protein sequence: CASSIGASNTEAFF.

The count of this clone is one. The chain recombines TRBV2 with TRBJ1-2; TRBD1 agrees at 12 bases. Germline V gene lookup returns CDR1 SNHLY and CDR2 FYNNEI. Trimming removed 7 bases from V and 4 bases from J; junction bases left unmatched: 13. CDR3 length equals 17 residues. CDR3 protein: CASMVPGQGAPGYGYTF. CDR3 nucleotides: TGTGCCAGCATGGTCCCGGGACAGGGGGCGCCGGGCTATGGCTACACCTTC.